The 17 T cell receptor beta chains below come from one sample, sequenced in a study of OX40 agonist ivuxolimab in advanced cancers. Measured with immunoSEQ multiplex PCR; TCRdb has only the in-frame clones, and not every one. The sample records roughly 34,000 clones, more than 70% being singletons. Here the sequenced sample was CD4+ or CD8+ T cells sorted from blood, taken in a trial of the OX40 agonist ivuxolimab. All receptors derive from an adult with an advanced solid tumor such as melanoma, head and neck, liver or kidney cancer.

This chain links TRBV19 with TRBJ1-4; D is undetermined. CDR1 is LNHDA, CDR2 SQIVND, per germline (reference sequence). V lost 4 bases and J lost 0, with 12 bases in between. CDR3 length equals 16 residues. CDR3 loop: CASSSGRAATNEKLFF. The CDR3 coding sequence is TGTGCCAGTAGTAGCGGGCGGGCCGCAACTAATGAAAAACTGTTTTTT.

The gene calls are TRBV7-2 and TRBJ1-5, with D perhaps matching TRBD1 (5 bases). Germline CDR1 is SGHTA and CDR2 is FQGNSA. V lost 0 bases and J lost 16, with 13 bases in between. CDR3 length equals 12 residues. Here the CDR3 DNA reads TGTGCCAGCAGCTTAGCGGCGGGGCCTCACCATTTT. It codes for CASSLAAGPHHF. Drawing the rest from reference TRBV7-2 and TRBJ1-5, the complete variable domain is GAGVSQSPSNKVTEKGKDVELRCDPISGHTALYWYRQSLGQGLEFLIYFQGNSAPDKSGLPSDRFSAERTGGSVSTLTIQRTQQEDSAVYLCASSLAAGPHHFGDGTRLSIL.

CDR3 DNA sequence: TGTGCCAGCAGCTTAGACAGGGGGAAACTGTTTTTT. Protein: CASSLDRGKLFF. The chain recombines TRBV7-6 with TRBJ1-4; 8 bases align to TRBD1. The J segment lost 11 bases and the V segment lost 1 base, leaving 0 bases of the junction unmatched. CDR3 length equals 12 residues. Germline CDR1 is SGHVS and CDR2 is FNYEAQ.

This chain uses TRBV12-5 with TRBJ2-4, with TRBD1 matching 7 bases. Germline trimming cut 6 bases from V and 0 bases from J; bases unmatched to any gene: 11. The CDR3 is 17 amino acids. Germline assignment: CDR1 LGHNT and CDR2 FRNRAP. The CDR3 sequence is CASGRGARGIAKNIQYF. CDR3 in DNA: TGTGCTAGTGGACGAGGGGCCAGGGGGATAGCCAAAAACATTCAGTACTTC.

The chain couples TRBV29-1 to TRBJ1-1; no reliable D call. The CDR3 spans 12 residues. The germline V gene has CDR1 SQVTM and CDR2 ANQGSEA. V was clipped by 7 bases and J by 2 bases, with 11 bases between them. CDR3 coding DNA: TGCAGCGGAAAACAAGGAAACACTGAAGCTTTCTTT. It yields the protein CSGKQGNTEAFF. Combining the CDR3 with reference TRBV29-1 and TRBJ1-1 gives the whole variable domain SAVISQKPSRDICQRGTSLTIQCQVDSQVTMMFWYRQQPGQSLTLIATANQGSEATYESGFVIDKFPISRPNLTFSTLTVSNMSPEDSSIYLCSGKQGNTEAFFGQGTRLTVV.

V and J are TRBV27 and TRBJ1-2; D gene uncertain. Germline V gene sequence: CDR1 MNHEY, CDR2 SMNVEV (reference sequence). This CDR3 region has 15 residues. Trimming cost V 4 bases and J 1 base, with 13 bases left between them. The CDR3 is CASSSGRGLNYGYTF. In DNA form, the CDR3 reads TGTGCCAGCAGTTCTGGCAGAGGACTTAACTATGGCTACACCTTC.

The J gene is TRBJ1-1, the V gene TRBV28; 7 nucleotides match TRBD1. Germline V gene data show CDR1 as MDHEN and CDR2 as SYDVKM. The CDR3 runs to 15 residues. Germline trimming cut 4 bases from V and 1 base from J; bases unmatched to any gene: 6. CDR3 bases: TGTGCCAGCAGTTCCCCGTGGACAGGGAACACTGAAGCTTTCTTT. Protein product: CASSSPWTGNTEAFF.

The rearrangement uses TRBV13 and TRBJ2-2; a weak D match, TRBD2 (8 bases). The CDR3 is made up of 16 amino acids. V was clipped by 5 bases and J by 5 bases, with 18 bases between them. Per germline, CDR1 PRHDT and CDR2 FYEKMQ (reference sequence). CDR3 amino acids: CASSPEGGGRTGELFF. The CDR3 region has the DNA TGTGCCAGCAGCCCAGAAGGGGGCGGGAGGACCGGGGAGCTGTTTTTT. Based on the CDR3 plus reference TRBV13 and TRBJ2-2, the full variable domain is AAGVIQSPRHLIKEKRETATLKCYPIPRHDTVYWYQQGPGQDPQFLISFYEKMQSDKGSIPDRFSAQQFSDYHSELNMSSLELGDSALYFCASSPEGGGRTGELFFGEGSRLTVL.

The V and J genes are TRBV7-9 and TRBJ2-2; no clear D gene. In germline, CDR1 is SEHNR, CDR2 FQNEAQ (reference sequence). The ends were cut back, 5 bases at V and 5 bases at J, with 6 bases in the middle. CDR3 length equals 12 residues. This chain's CDR3 is CASSPITGELFF. The CDR3 DNA is TGTGCCAGCAGCCCTATAACCGGGGAGCTGTTTTTT.

The chain joins TRBV10-3 to TRBJ1-1; perhaps TRBD1 as D (5 bases). V shed 0 bases and J shed 4 bases, with 18 bases lying between them. Germline-derived CDR1 and CDR2 are ENHRY and SYGVKD. The length of the CDR3 is 17 residues. In DNA form, the CDR3 reads TGTGCCATCAGTGAGTCTGTGGGGACCGGGCGTGTCACTGAAGCTTTCTTT. Its translation: CAISESVGTGRVTEAFF.

This clone was found a few times. The gene calls are TRBV2 and TRBJ1-2, with D unresolved. Per the germline V gene, CDR1 is SNHLY and CDR2 is FYNNEI. V lost 3 bases and J lost 7, with 9 bases in between. This CDR3 comprises 12 residues. The CDR3 loop reads CASSDGGFGYTF. In DNA, the CDR3 is TGTGCCAGCAGTGATGGCGGCTTTGGCTACACCTTC.

The chain has TRBV28 and TRBJ2-1, with 7 bases lining up with TRBD1. CDR3 size: 15 residues. Germline-derived CDR1 and CDR2 are MDHEN and SYDVKM. The ends lost 5 bases at V and 1 base at J; junction bases unmatched: 5. The CDR3 bases are TGTGCCAGCAGTACGACAGGGAAGTCCTACAATGAGCAGTTCTTC. Its translation is CASSTTGKSYNEQFF.

This chain joins TRBV11-2 and TRBJ1-2; D call uncertain. The CDR3 length is 13 residues. Deletions cut 4 bases from V and 4 bases from J, with 10 bases between. The germline gives CDR1 SGHAT, CDR2 FQNNGV. CDR3 amino acids: CASSSQVGYGYTF. DNA of the CDR3: TGTGCCAGCAGCTCGCAGGTGGGCTATGGCTACACCTTC.

This sequence joins TRBV5-4 and TRBJ2-3; 8 nucleotides agree with TRBD1. Germline V gene lookup returns CDR1 SGHNT and CDR2 YYREEE (reference sequence). With V trimmed by 3 bases and J by 4 bases, 1 base remained unmatched. This CDR3 is built from 13 residues. The CDR3 loop is CASSWGQADTQYF. Here the CDR3 DNA reads TGTGCCAGCAGCTGGGGACAGGCAGATACGCAGTATTTT.

For the CDR3, the DNA is TGTGCCAGCAGTTTATTGGGAGGTGGGCTAGCTGGAACAGATACGCAGTATTTT. The encoded protein is CASSLLGGGLAGTDTQYF. This rearrangement joins TRBV28 to TRBJ2-3; possible D gene TRBD2, 6 bases. The germline gives CDR1 MDHEN, CDR2 SYDVKM. The CDR3 consists of 18 residues. V shed 1 base and J shed 3 bases, with 20 bases lying between them. The full variable domain, in which reference TRBV28 and TRBJ2-3 provide the parts outside the CDR3, is DVKVTQSSRYLVKRTGEKVFLECVQDMDHENMFWYRQDPGLGLRLIYFSYDVKMKEKGDIPEGYSVSREKKERFSLILESASTNQTSMYLCASSLLGGGLAGTDTQYFGPGTRLTVL.

The rearrangement links TRBV4-2 to TRBJ1-2, with 8 positions matching TRBD1. V lost 0 bases and J lost 3; bases outside the gene matches: 3. The CDR3 totals 15 residues. Germline assignment: CDR1 LGHNA and CDR2 YNFKEQ. DNA for the CDR3: TGTGCCAGCAGCCAAGAGGACAGGGTGGACTATGGCTACACCTTC. Translated: CASSQEDRVDYGYTF.

The J gene is TRBJ2-5, the V gene TRBV28; D not resolved. Germline V gives CDR1 MDHEN, CDR2 SYDVKM. V was clipped by 2 bases and J by 7 bases, with 11 bases between them. The CDR3 spans 13 residues. The CDR3 region has the DNA TGTGCCAGCAGTTTAACAAGCCCAAGGACCCAGTACTTC. It codes for CASSLTSPRTQYF.